The 27 T cell receptor beta chains given below trace back to one sample, sequenced in a study of blood T cell repertoires in COVID-19 (dated by TCRdb to 2019 to 2021). The library was made by the immunoSEQ multiplex PCR assay. TCRdb re-hosts the immuneACCESS table, in-frame sequences only. Its copies lack some clones; in the studies checked, an unresolved V gene accounts for under half of them, and the cause for the rest is not known. The table for this sample lists hundreds of thousands of clones; roughly 86% of them were counted only once. The ten top clones hold roughly 2.1% of the sample. Sequencing was performed on peripheral blood. Every receptor here comes from a woman aged 30 to 39 who had recovered from COVID-19.

V gene TRBV19 combines with J gene TRBJ2-7, with a possible D match to TRBD1 (6 bases). This CDR3 contains 14 residues. The V and J ends lost 5 bases and 1 base respectively, with 12 bases between them. Germline CDR1 reads LNHDA; CDR2 reads SQIVND (reference sequence). CDR3 DNA: TGTGCCAGTAGTGCACGGGACAATTCCTACGAGCAGTACTTC. It is translated as CASSARDNSYEQYF.

V is TRBV7-2 and J is TRBJ1-1; the D gene is possibly TRBD1 (6 bases). V was pared by 5 bases and J by 0 bases, with 16 bases between. Per the germline V gene, CDR1 is SGHTA and CDR2 is FQGNSA. This CDR3 has 16 amino acids. CDR3 sequence: CASSEWDIIVNTEAFF. CDR3 in DNA: TGTGCCAGCAGCGAATGGGACATCATAGTGAACACTGAAGCTTTCTTT.

The CDR3 sequence is CASSLGREVLDTQYF. CDR3 bases: TGTGCCAGCAGCTTGGGGCGGGAGGTGCTAGATACGCAGTATTTT. This sequence joins TRBV7-6 and TRBJ2-3; TRBD2 matches 8 bases. The germline gives CDR1 SGHVS, CDR2 FNYEAQ. The CDR3 has 15 residues. After removal of 3 bases from V and 5 bases from J, the junction contained 7 bases not matched to a gene.

This chain uses TRBV19 with TRBJ2-2; 8 nucleotides align to TRBD2. Trimming cost V 7 bases and J 6 bases; bases outside gene matches: 19. The germline V gene has CDR1 LNHDA and CDR2 SQIVND (reference sequence). The CDR3 runs 18 residues. Written as DNA, the CDR3 is TGTGCCAGTACCGATCTGGCGGGGGGCTCAGTCGTCTCCGGGGAGCTGTTTTTT. Translated, it gives CASTDLAGGSVVSGELFF.

This sequence joins TRBV7-2 and TRBJ2-1, with 7 bases fitting TRBD2. The CDR3 is 14 residues long. V lost 5 bases and J lost 9; bases outside the gene matches: 10. CDR1 and CDR2 from the germline V gene are SGHTA and FQGNSA. CDR3 in DNA: TGTGCCAGCAGCCGTGCTGCGGGAGACGGTGAGCAGTTCTTC. Translation: CASSRAAGDGEQFF.

This chain's CDR3 is CSVEGRGQGATDTQYF. Written as DNA, the CDR3 is TGCAGCGTTGAAGGTCGTGGGCAGGGGGCTACAGATACGCAGTATTTT. The chain uses TRBV29-1 and TRBJ2-3; 8 bases are a match to TRBD1. The CDR3 totals 16 residues. Germline V gene lookup returns CDR1 SQVTM and CDR2 ANQGSEA. V dropped 1 base and J dropped 3; count of bases not matched to a gene: 9.

This chain connects TRBV4-2 to TRBJ1-1; D gene ambiguous. Germline lookup yields CDR1 LGHNA and CDR2 YNFKEQ. Trimming took off 1 base at V and 6 bases at J, with 9 bases between the two ends. The CDR3 spans 13 residues. CDR3 loop: CASSQAPGAEAFF. The CDR3 bases are TGTGCCAGCAGCCAAGCTCCCGGGGCTGAAGCTTTCTTT.

The chain links TRBV28 to TRBJ1-2; 7 positions match TRBD1. The J segment lost 7 bases and the V segment lost 7 bases, leaving 12 bases of the junction unmatched. CDR1 and CDR2 (germline): MDHEN, SYDVKM. The CDR3 contains 14 residues. The CDR3 DNA reads as TGTGCCAGCACTTCTCCAGGACAGGTTACTGGCTACACCTTC. Its protein product is CASTSPGQVTGYTF.

CDR3 residues: CASSSPAAYQETQYF. The CDR3 nucleotides read TGTGCCAGCAGCTCGCCAGCGGCCTACCAAGAGACCCAGTACTTC. V usage is TRBV5-6 and J usage is TRBJ2-5; D might be TRBD2 (5 bases). V lost 3 bases to trimming and J lost 0 bases, with 12 bases between them. The CDR3 is 15 residues long. The germline gives CDR1 SGHDT, CDR2 YYEEEE.

The chain combines TRBV6-2 or TRBV6-3 with TRBJ2-7; TRBD2 aligns across 12 bases. Germline V gene lookup returns CDR1 MNHEY and CDR2 SVGEGT. This CDR3 comprises 16 residues. V lost 2 bases and J lost 1; bases outside the gene matches: 3. Here the CDR3 reads CASSYPLAGGSYEQYF. In DNA, the CDR3 is TGTGCCAGCAGTTACCCACTAGCGGGAGGTTCCTACGAGCAGTACTTC.

The chain carries TRBV7-2 and TRBJ2-7, with 8 nucleotides matching TRBD2. The length of the CDR3 is 18 residues. CDR1 and CDR2 (germline): SGHTA, FQGNSA. Losses at the gene ends were 4 bases for V and 7 bases for J; bases not matched to a gene: 21. CDR3 residues: CASSSHLGPGLVLIEQYF. The CDR3 nucleotides are TGTGCCAGCAGCTCCCACCTGGGTCCGGGACTAGTTTTAATTGAGCAGTACTTC.

This clone has only one observation. The chain employs TRBV27 and TRBJ2-5, with 10 bases identical to TRBD2. Germline CDR1 MNHEY, CDR2 SMNVEV (reference sequence). The CDR3 is 14 amino acids. Trimming took 3 bases from V and 3 from J; bases not matched to a gene: 1. CDR3 DNA sequence: TGTGCCAGCAGTTTCCTAGCGGGGGAAGAGACCCAGTACTTC. It codes for CASSFLAGEETQYF.

The rearrangement uses TRBV2 and TRBJ2-3; TRBD1 matches at 7 bases. Trimming cost V 6 bases and J 6 bases; bases outside gene matches: 12. CDR3 length: 15 amino acids. Per germline, CDR1 SNHLY and CDR2 FYNNEI. CDR3 bases: TGTGCCAGCAGGACCCCGACAGGGACAAGCGATACGCAGTATTTT. Its protein product is CASRTPTGTSDTQYF.

The V gene is TRBV7-8, the J gene TRBJ2-2; D unresolved. CDR3 length equals 16 residues. The V gene lost 1 base and the J gene lost 1 base, with 10 bases spanning the gap. In germline, CDR1 is SGHVS, CDR2 FQNEAQ. This CDR3 is CASSLERNKNTGELFF. Written as DNA, the CDR3 is TGTGCCAGCAGCTTAGAGCGCAACAAGAACACCGGGGAGCTGTTTTTT.

J is TRBJ1-1 and V is TRBV6-5, with D perhaps TRBD1 (5 bases). Trimming left V 7 bases short and J 3 bases short, with 15 bases between. The CDR3 has 14 amino acids. CDR1 MNHEY and CDR2 SVGAGI come from the germline V gene. The CDR3 DNA is TGTGCCAGCACCGCTGGGACGGGGGACACTGAAGCTTTCTTT. Amino acids: CASTAGTGDTEAFF.

This clone was seen a handful of times. V usage is TRBV5-4 and J usage is TRBJ2-2; TRBD2 matches at 10 bases. The CDR3 runs to 15 residues. Trimming cost V 5 bases and J 5 bases; bases outside gene matches: 6. Germline V lookup: CDR1 SGHNT, CDR2 YYREEE (reference sequence). The CDR3 reads CASRDGTSVTGELFF. CDR3 sequence (DNA): TGTGCCAGCAGAGACGGGACTAGCGTTACCGGGGAGCTGTTTTTT. The variable domain in full, with the rest retrieved from reference TRBV5-4 and TRBJ2-2, is ETGVTQSPTHLIKTRGQQVTLRCSSQSGHNTVSWYQQALGQGPQFIFQYYREEENGRGNFPPRFSGLQFPNYSSELNVNALELDDSALYLCASRDGTSVTGELFFGEGSRLTVL.

The chain has TRBV4-3 and TRBJ2-3; D unresolved. Germline CDR1 LGHNA, CDR2 YSLEER. There are 15 residues in the CDR3. V was pared by 0 bases and J by 1 base, with 8 bases between. CDR3 region: CASSQDVTGTDTQYF. DNA of the CDR3: TGCGCCAGCAGCCAAGATGTCACGGGCACAGATACGCAGTATTTT.

V usage is TRBV5-1 and J usage is TRBJ2-7, with TRBD1 identical over 9 bases. V shed 4 bases, J shed 2 bases, and the junction held 7 bases outside the gene matches. Germline values: CDR1 SGHRS, CDR2 YFSETQ. This CDR3 is 15 amino acids long. The DNA of the CDR3 is TGCGCCAGCAGCCGAGCGGGACAGGGCCCCTACGAGCAGTACTTC. It yields the protein CASSRAGQGPYEQYF.

This clone was detected only once. The V call is TRBV6-2 or TRBV6-3, the J call TRBJ2-3; TRBD2 matches 8 bases. CDR1 MNHEY and CDR2 SVGEGT come from the germline V gene. V lost 2 bases, J lost 2 bases, and 6 bases stayed unmatched. This CDR3 is built from 16 residues. This chain's CDR3 is CASSYGAGGATDTQYF. In DNA form, the CDR3 reads TGTGCCAGCAGTTACGGGGCGGGAGGCGCCACAGATACGCAGTATTTT.

This rearrangement joins TRBV2 to TRBJ1-5, with a tentative D call TRBD1 (5 bases). Germline-derived CDR1 and CDR2 are SNHLY and FYNNEI. CDR3 size: 15 residues. With 3 bases removed from V and 2 bases from J, the gap between germline ends came to 11 bases. CDR3 sequence: CASSDGGGGNQPQHF. DNA for the CDR3: TGTGCCAGCAGTGACGGGGGTGGGGGCAATCAGCCCCAGCATTTT.

The V call is TRBV4-1, the J call TRBJ1-2, with D unresolved. Germline lookup yields CDR1 MGHRA and CDR2 YSYEKL. The V end was cut by 6 bases, the J end by 0 bases, with 8 bases between. This CDR3 has 13 residues. The CDR3 loop reads CASSSFANYGYTF. CDR3 coding DNA: TGCGCCAGCAGTTCGTTTGCTAACTATGGCTACACCTTC.

The chain joins TRBV7-2 to TRBJ2-7; 8 nucleotides agree with TRBD2. The length of the CDR3 is 15 residues. Germline CDR1 is SGHTA and CDR2 is FQGNSA. V shed 2 bases, J shed 3 bases, and the junction held 6 bases outside the gene matches. CDR3 nucleotide sequence: TGTGCCAGCAGCTTACGAACTAGCGGAGTCTACGAGCAGTACTTC. Translated, it gives CASSLRTSGVYEQYF.

The chain joins TRBV4-2 to TRBJ2-2; D unclear. Germline V gene data show CDR1 as LGHNA and CDR2 as YNFKEQ. V gave up 1 base and J gave up 4 bases, with 4 bases separating them. CDR3 size: 13 residues. The CDR3, as DNA: TGTGCCAGCAGCCAAGTGGCCACCGGGGAGCTGTTTTTT. This gives the protein CASSQVATGELFF.

This clone was detected only once. CDR3: CASSLLLAGGPYTGELFF. In nucleotides, the CDR3 is TGTGCCAGCAGCTTACTCCTAGCGGGGGGGCCGTACACCGGGGAGCTGTTTTTT. The V call is TRBV7-8, the J call TRBJ2-2; 12 bases align to TRBD2. CDR1 and CDR2 from the germline V gene are SGHVS and FQNEAQ. The CDR3 has 18 amino acids. The trim removed 2 bases at V and 3 bases at J, leaving 7 bases unmatched.

This sequence joins TRBV3-1 (or the pseudogene TRBV3-2) and TRBJ1-1, with D perhaps TRBD1 (5 bases). The CDR3 is 13 residues long. Trimming shortened V by 4 bases and J by 3 bases, and 9 bases separated the two germline ends. Germline V lookup: CDR1 LGHDT, CDR2 YNNKEL (reference sequence). CDR3 coding DNA: TGTGCCAGCAGCCTCCGGGGGGACACTGAAGCTTTCTTT. Translating gives CASSLRGDTEAFF.

The chain's CDR3 is CASSQTNYGYTF. The CDR3 bases are TGTGCCAGCAGCCAGACAAACTATGGCTACACCTTC. The chain uses TRBV14 and TRBJ1-2; D is unclear. The germline V and J ends were trimmed by 3 bases and 2 bases, with 4 bases remaining between them. The CDR3 extends over 12 amino acids. Germline-derived CDR1 and CDR2 are SGHDN and FVKESK.

The V gene is TRBV14, the J gene TRBJ1-4, with D possibly TRBD1 on 6 matching bases. Trimming took off 1 base at V and 8 bases at J, with 17 bases between the two ends. CDR3 length equals 16 residues. The germline V gene encodes CDR1 SGHDN and CDR2 FVKESK. The CDR3 DNA follows: TGTGCCAGCAGCCAAGTGGGCAGGGGACGGGGCGAAAAACTGTTTTTT. Translated: CASSQVGRGRGEKLFF. The full variable domain, its missing parts supplied by reference TRBV14 and TRBJ1-4, is EAGVTQFPSHSVIEKGQTVTLRCDPISGHDNLYWYRRVMGKEIKFLLHFVKESKQDESGMPNNRFLAERTGGTYSTLKVQPAELEDSGVYFCASSQVGRGRGEKLFFGSGTQLSVL.